This T cell receptor (beta chain) was profiled in a study of CD8+ T cells in alopecia areata (dated by TCRdb to the late 2010s). Study-level background: The treated patients took part in an open-label pilot trial in which moderate-to-severe alopecia areata was treated with oral tofacitinib at 5 to 10 mg twice daily. Patients stayed on tofacitinib for 6 to 18 months and then had 6 months of follow-up off drug so that delayed response and recurrence could be assessed. For the treated patients, the SALT score, which quantifies what percentage of scalp surface area is affected, served as the measure of disease severity. To study T cell clonal expansion in alopecia areata, the researchers applied high-throughput TCRbeta sequencing to both the C3H/HeJ mouse model and human patients. In humans, TCRbeta sequencing was performed on scalp tissue and on sorted CD4+ and CD8+ peripheral blood T cells from healthy controls and from patients with patchy or totalis/universalis alopecia areata. Biopsies were taken from tofacitinib-treated patients at baseline and again at 4 and 24 weeks into treatment, and several of those patients also had a later scalp biopsy. Scalp clonality was compared among normal scalp (n=4), patchy alopecia areata scalp (n=8), and alopecia totalis/universalis scalp (n=8). RNA was obtained with the PAXgene miRNA kit for fixed scalp, the miRNeasy kit for PBMCs, and the RNeasy kit for mouse skin. TCRbeta CDR3 regions were amplified by immunoSEQ multiplex PCR using 35 Vbeta forward and 13 Jbeta reverse primers.

The time point label here, explained by the study, means: 24 weeks on oral tofacitinib. Per the publication, the treatment or condition label means: oral pan-JAK inhibitor, 5-10 mg twice daily. Lesional scalp punch biopsies and peripheral blood were obtained from alopecia areata patients. PBMCs were isolated by density centrifugation and stained for CD3, CD4 and CD8, after which CD4+ and CD8+ T cells were sorted on a FACSAria. As for this clone: The specificity of this receptor is unknown. No qualities accompany the bases; no much larger clone lies one base away.

The CDR3, cysteine through phenylalanine, is 15 amino acids long. Only the CDR3 DNA stays, 45 bases, in frame from base 1. V is reduced by 0 bases and J by 6 bases, leaving a spacing of 10 bases between them. The germline V gene sets CDR1 to SGHDT and CDR2 to YYEEEE. Beyond this particular receptor, the publication reports: Higher clonality and more expanded CD8+ clones were observed in lesional scalp than in normal scalp, particularly in alopecia totalis/universalis, a finding suggestive of antigenic drive. Shared TCR sequences between patients were less evident than in mice, which may be partly attributable to HLA diversity in the patient population. Because the treated cohort was small and had only one nonresponder, larger studies are needed to examine links between baseline CD8+ expansion and response. Unlike mouse skin, where gammadelta T cells dominate, normal human skin contains resident alphabeta T cells that get sequenced too, which complicates analysis of the scalp TCR repertoire. Many expanded lesional clones persisted in scalp and blood during tofacitinib treatment, which may partly explain relapse after stopping treatment. Tofacitinib significantly lowered scalp clonality and the number of expanded CD8+ clones among the top 100 scalp clones.

The receptor library was made with the immunoSEQ multiplex PCR assay. To provide template for TCR sequencing, every sample had RNA extracted and reverse transcribed into cDNA. First-strand cDNA was synthesized using SuperScript III with a 2:1 mix of oligo-dT and random hexamers. A synthetic immune receptor repertoire was used to assess amplification bias, and residual bias was removed computationally. Per the original workflow: Raw reads were preprocessed to remove errors, and CDR3 was defined by IMGT conventions from the conserved cysteine to phenylalanine. To get clonality, Shannon entropy was normalized by log2 of the number of productive unique TCRs and the result was subtracted from 1. Scalp TCRbeta sequences were cross-referenced with sorted blood CD4 and CD8 repertoires so that the CD4 or CD8 identity of scalp clones could be inferred. TCRdb's version of the immuneACCESS table is confined to in-frame rearrangements and falls short of the full clone set. An unresolved V gene accounts for under half of the shortfall where checked; the remainder is of unknown origin. V, J and clone size were drawn from that table, and D and trimming were deduced from the DNA. The table for this sample lists roughly 200,000 clones; about 55% of them were counted only once. The ten largest account for 11% of the sample.

This specimen was CD8+ T cells sorted from blood, taken at week 24, from a patient treated with tofacitinib. The receptor was isolated from a human donor with alopecia areata. The receptor chain draws on TRBV5-6 and TRBJ1-6; the D gene cannot be named for sure. Here is the DNA: TGTGCCAGCAGCTTGGGAGCGTCGGGTAATTCACCCCTCCACTTT. This encodes CASSLGASGNSPLHF.